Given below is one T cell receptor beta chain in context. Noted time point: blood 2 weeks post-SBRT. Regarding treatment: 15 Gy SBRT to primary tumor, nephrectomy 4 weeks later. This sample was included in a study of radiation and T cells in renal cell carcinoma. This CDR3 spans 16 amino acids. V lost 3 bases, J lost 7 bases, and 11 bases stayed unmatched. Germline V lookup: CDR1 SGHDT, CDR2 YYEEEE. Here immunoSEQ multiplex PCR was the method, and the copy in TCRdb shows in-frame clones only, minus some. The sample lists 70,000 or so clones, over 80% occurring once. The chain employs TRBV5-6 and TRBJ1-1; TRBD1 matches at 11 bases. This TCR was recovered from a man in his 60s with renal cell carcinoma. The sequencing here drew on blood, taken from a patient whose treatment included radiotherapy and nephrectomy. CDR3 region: CASSWTGGAGGGEAFF. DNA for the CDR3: TGTGCCAGCAGCTGGACAGGGGGCGCGGGAGGCGGTGAAGCTTTCTTT.